Shown below are 29 T cell receptor beta chains from a single sample sequenced in a study of OX40 agonist ivuxolimab in advanced cancers. Repertoires were generated with immunoSEQ multiplex PCR, while TCRdb's copy carries only in-frame clones and drops some. The sample includes approximately 35,000 clones, less than 80% of them seen just once. This sample comprised CD4+ or CD8+ T cells sorted from blood, obtained in a trial of the OX40 agonist ivuxolimab. The receptors shown here come from an adult with an advanced solid tumor such as melanoma, head and neck, liver or kidney cancer.

This clone came up once. The J gene is TRBJ1-5, the V gene TRBV2; 8 bases map to TRBD1. Germline V lookup: CDR1 SNHLY, CDR2 FYNNEI. Losses at the gene ends were 1 base for V and 2 bases for J; bases not matched to a gene: 1. The CDR3 totals 15 residues. Here the CDR3 reads CASSEETGGNQPQHF. In DNA, the CDR3 is TGTGCCAGCAGTGAAGAGACAGGGGGCAATCAGCCCCAGCATTTT. Full variable domain (missing parts from reference TRBV2 and TRBJ1-5): EPEVTQTPSHQVTQMGQEVILRCVPISNHLYFYWYRQILGQKVEFLVSFYNNEISEKSEIFDDQFSVERPDGSNFTLKIRSTKLEDSAMYFCASSEETGGNQPQHFGDGTRLSIL.

The chain combines TRBV19 with TRBJ2-1, with D maybe TRBD2 (6 bases). This CDR3 region has 16 residues. Germline V lookup: CDR1 LNHDA, CDR2 SQIVND (reference sequence). V lost 0 bases and J lost 7, with 16 bases in between. The CDR3 is CASSIDLWGGANEQFF. Here the CDR3 DNA reads TGTGCCAGTAGTATAGATCTATGGGGCGGGGCTAATGAGCAGTTCTTC.

V and J are TRBV5-4 and TRBJ2-1; 14 positions match TRBD2. Germline trimming cut 4 bases from V and 8 bases from J; bases unmatched to any gene: 8. This CDR3 comprises 16 residues. The germline V gene encodes CDR1 SGHNT and CDR2 YYREEE (reference sequence). CDR3 in amino acids: CASSQPTSGGVDEQFF. The CDR3 bases are TGTGCCAGCAGCCAACCGACTAGCGGGGGGGTTGATGAGCAGTTCTTC.

V gene TRBV28 combines with J gene TRBJ1-1, with D hard to call. This CDR3 is 14 amino acids long. Looked up from germline, CDR1 is MDHEN and CDR2 is SYDVKM. The ends were cut back, 5 bases at V and 1 base at J, with 11 bases in the middle. The CDR3 is CASSPPGPNTEAFF. CDR3 sequence (DNA): TGTGCCAGCAGTCCACCCGGGCCGAACACTGAAGCTTTCTTT.

The chain is built from TRBV5-1 and TRBJ2-5; TRBD2 might be the D (5 bases). CDR1 is SGHRS and CDR2 is YFSETQ in the germline V gene. This CDR3 has 13 amino acids. The V gene lost 5 bases and the J gene lost 4 bases, with 12 bases spanning the gap. The CDR3 is CASRDTSSETQYF. CDR3 nucleotide sequence: TGCGCCAGCAGGGATACTAGTTCAGAGACCCAGTACTTC.

The V gene is TRBV30, the J gene TRBJ1-2, with D possibly matching TRBD1 (6 bases). V gave up 1 base and J gave up 5 bases, with 11 bases separating them. This CDR3 contains 13 residues. CDR1 and CDR2 from the germline V gene are GTSNPN and SVGIG (reference sequence). The DNA of the CDR3 is TGTGCCTGGAGTGAAACAGGGATATATGGCTACACCTTC. This codes for CAWSETGIYGYTF. The variable domain in full, completed from reference TRBV30 and TRBJ1-2, reads SQTIHQWPATLVQPVGSPLSLECTVEGTSNPNLYWYRQAAGRGLQLLFYSVGIGQISSEVPQNLSASRPQDRQFILSSKKLLLSDSGFYLCAWSETGIYGYTFGSGTRLTVV.

This rearrangement joins TRBV27 to TRBJ2-3; 11 bases map to TRBD2. The germline gives CDR1 MNHEY, CDR2 SMNVEV (reference sequence). The length of the CDR3 is 15 residues. J was trimmed by 4 bases and V by 8 bases; bases with no gene match: 8. This CDR3 reads CASALAGGVADTQYF. The DNA of the CDR3 is TGTGCCAGCGCCCTAGCGGGGGGTGTCGCAGATACGCAGTATTTT.

V is TRBV7-9 and J is TRBJ1-1, with D unclear. CDR1 and CDR2 (germline): SEHNR, FQNEAQ (reference sequence). This CDR3 comprises 13 residues. The ends were cut back, 3 bases at V and 0 bases at J, with 5 bases in the middle. The CDR3 region is CASSFAVNTEAFF. The CDR3 DNA is TGTGCCAGCAGCTTCGCAGTGAACACTGAAGCTTTCTTT.

Here the CDR3 reads CASSRRAGYQETQYF. The CDR3 DNA reads as TGTGCCAGCAGCCGGAGGGCAGGGTACCAAGAGACCCAGTACTTC. The V gene is TRBV14, the J gene TRBJ2-5, with a tentative D call TRBD2 (6 bases). The CDR3 spans 15 residues. CDR1 and CDR2 (germline): SGHDN, FVKESK. Trimming removed 4 bases at V and 0 bases at J, with 12 bases between.

This chain joins TRBV9 and TRBJ2-7; 9 bases fit TRBD1. Germline lookup yields CDR1 SGDLS and CDR2 YYNGEE. J was trimmed by 6 bases and V by 4 bases; bases with no gene match: 11. CDR3 length: 15 amino acids. The CDR3 here is CASSPTGTGTAEQYF. CDR3 DNA sequence: TGTGCCAGCAGCCCGACCGGGACAGGGACGGCCGAGCAGTACTTC.

This clone was seen a single time. The V gene is TRBV27, the J gene TRBJ2-1; D is undetermined. Trimming removed 7 bases from V and 13 bases from J, with 23 bases in between. In germline, CDR1 is MNHEY, CDR2 SMNVEV (reference sequence). CDR3 length: 14 amino acids. CDR3 nucleotides: TGTGCCAGCAAACAAGCCGGGCGCCTCCCCGCCCAGTTCTTC. Translation gives CASKQAGRLPAQFF.

The chain employs TRBV18 and TRBJ2-7; D unclear. The CDR3 extends over 13 amino acids. Germline V lookup: CDR1 KGHSH, CDR2 LQKENI. V dropped 4 bases and J dropped 4 bases, with 11 bases sitting between them. The CDR3 coding sequence is TGTGCCAGCTCACTAAAACACCAATACGAGCAGTACTTC. Residues: CASSLKHQYEQYF.

This chain links TRBV27 with TRBJ2-4; TRBD1 matches at 7 bases. Germline loops: CDR1 MNHEY, CDR2 SMNVEV (reference sequence). The CDR3 is 11 residues long. V trimming: 4 bases; J trimming: 15 bases; junction bases outside the gene matches: 6. The CDR3 DNA follows: TGTGCCAGCAGTTCACAGGGGAAGCGGTACTTC. It translates to CASSSQGKRYF.

The CDR3 nucleotides are TGTGCCACCAGCAGAGAGGGATCCGGGGAGCTGTTTTTT. This codes for CATSREGSGELFF. The V gene is TRBV15, the J gene TRBJ2-2; no definite D call. Trimming cost V 0 bases and J 6 bases, with 5 bases left between them. This CDR3 has 13 amino acids. CDR1 is LNHNV, CDR2 YYDKDF, per germline (reference sequence).

The rearrangement links TRBV27 to TRBJ2-7; 10 nucleotides match TRBD2. This CDR3 region has 15 residues. The germline gives CDR1 MNHEY, CDR2 SMNVEV (reference sequence). J was trimmed by 7 bases and V by 2 bases; bases with no gene match: 8. The CDR3 DNA sequence: TGTGCCAGCAGTTTAGGAGCGGGGGGGAGTTGGGAGCAGTACTTC. This gives the protein CASSLGAGGSWEQYF.

The chain uses TRBV30 and TRBJ2-6; no firm D call. The germline V gene has CDR1 GTSNPN and CDR2 SVGIG (reference sequence). Trimming removed 5 bases at V and 0 bases at J, with 8 bases between. The CDR3 loop spans 14 amino acids. CDR3 nucleotide sequence: TGTGCCTGGGAGGACGGCTCTGGGGCCAACGTCCTGACTTTC. Encoded protein: CAWEDGSGANVLTF.

The V call is TRBV28, the J call TRBJ1-1; D is unresolved. Trimming took off 4 bases at V and 5 bases at J, with 17 bases between the two ends. Germline values: CDR1 MDHEN, CDR2 SYDVKM. The CDR3 contains 15 residues. The CDR3 is CASSSARRDRTEAFF. CDR3 bases: TGTGCCAGCAGTTCCGCTAGGAGGGATCGGACTGAAGCTTTCTTT.

The chain uses TRBV2 and TRBJ2-7; no clear D. The CDR3 contains 14 residues. The germline V gene has CDR1 SNHLY and CDR2 FYNNEI. V lost 6 bases to trimming and J lost 3 bases, with 15 bases between them. The CDR3 spells CASRVTLGNYEQYF. The CDR3 nucleotides are TGTGCCAGCAGGGTTACACTCGGAAACTACGAGCAGTACTTC.

This clone was seen only a few times. This chain uses TRBV19 with TRBJ1-3; 10 positions match TRBD1. The length of the CDR3 is 17 residues. V lost 6 bases, J lost 2 bases, and 10 bases stayed unmatched. Germline assignment: CDR1 LNHDA and CDR2 SQIVND (reference sequence). For the CDR3, the DNA is TGTGCCAGTAGCGCAAATAGACAGGGGGCTACTGGAAACACCATATATTTT. It codes for CASSANRQGATGNTIYF.

The chain employs TRBV2 and TRBJ2-4; D possibly corresponds to TRBD2 (5 bases). Germline V CDR1 and CDR2: SNHLY, FYNNEI. The V and J ends lost 3 bases and 0 bases respectively, with 18 bases between them. This CDR3 contains 18 residues. The CDR3 nucleotides read TGTGCCAGCAGTGAGGTTTCGAGGGAACTACTAGCCAAAAACATTCAGTACTTC. It encodes CASSEVSRELLAKNIQYF. Full variable domain (remainder filled in from reference TRBV2 and TRBJ2-4): EPEVTQTPSHQVTQMGQEVILRCVPISNHLYFYWYRQILGQKVEFLVSFYNNEISEKSEIFDDQFSVERPDGSNFTLKIRSTKLEDSAMYFCASSEVSRELLAKNIQYFGAGTRLSVL.

This clone was observed a handful of times. The chain combines TRBV7-9 with TRBJ1-3; D is perhaps TRBD1 (6 bases). V was clipped by 5 bases and J by 0 bases, with 11 bases between them. This CDR3 region has 15 residues. Germline assignment: CDR1 SEHNR and CDR2 FQNEAQ (reference sequence). CDR3 coding DNA: TGTGCCAGCAGCCCGGAGGGGGTCTCTGGAAACACCATATATTTT. Protein sequence: CASSPEGVSGNTIYF.

This rearrangement joins TRBV10-1 to TRBJ2-5; TRBD1 agrees at 7 bases. The CDR3 has 14 amino acids. Germline V gene lookup returns CDR1 WNHNN and CDR2 SYGVQD (reference sequence). The V gene end was trimmed by 3 bases and the J gene end by 2 bases; junction bases not matched to a gene: 3. The CDR3 loop reads CASSDRQGQETQYF. CDR3 in DNA: TGCGCCAGCAGTGACCGACAGGGACAAGAGACCCAGTACTTC.

V is TRBV30 and J is TRBJ2-7; 9 bases are a match to TRBD1. J was trimmed by 5 bases and V by 5 bases; bases with no gene match: 7. The CDR3 spans 13 residues. The germline gives CDR1 GTSNPN, CDR2 SVGIG (reference sequence). The CDR3 region is CAWRDRVSNEQYF. The CDR3 nucleotides are TGTGCCTGGCGGGACAGGGTAAGCAACGAGCAGTACTTC.

The CDR3 protein is CASSLRDWGAEAFF. The CDR3 nucleotides are TGTGCCAGCAGCCTCCGGGATTGGGGCGCTGAAGCTTTCTTT. The rearrangement uses TRBV7-9 and TRBJ1-1; TRBD1 might be the D (5 bases). This CDR3 comprises 14 residues. Trimming removed 5 bases at V and 6 bases at J, with 16 bases between. Germline lookup yields CDR1 SEHNR and CDR2 FQNEAQ (reference sequence).

The chain uses TRBV10-3 and TRBJ2-3, with 8 bases aligning to TRBD1. The germline gives CDR1 ENHRY, CDR2 SYGVKD. The CDR3 covers 14 residues. The V gene end was trimmed by 10 bases and the J gene end by 1 base; junction bases not matched to a gene: 7. The CDR3 protein is CATRPGQGTDTQYF. The CDR3 nucleotides are TGTGCCACCCGCCCGGGACAGGGCACAGATACGCAGTATTTT.

This clone has just a few counts. The CDR3 coding sequence is TGTGCCAGCAGCCCCTCCTCCACTAGCGGAACCGAGCAGTACTTC. Translating gives CASSPSSTSGTEQYF. The rearrangement joins TRBV11-3 to TRBJ2-7, with 8 bases that match TRBD2. Germline assignment: CDR1 SGHNT and CDR2 YENEEA. CDR3 size: 15 residues. With 5 bases clipped from V and 6 bases from J, the junction kept 12 bases outside the gene matches.

This rearrangement joins TRBV6-4 to TRBJ2-4, with D possibly being TRBD1 (6 bases). Germline V lookup: CDR1 MRHNA, CDR2 SNTAGT. The CDR3 loop spans 15 amino acids. The V end lost 8 bases, the J end lost 10 bases, and 24 bases lay between the germline ends. The chain's CDR3 is CASQNGQTNSPIQYF. The CDR3 nucleotides are TGTGCCAGCCAGAACGGACAGACCAATTCACCGATTCAGTACTTC.

The V and J genes are TRBV2 and TRBJ1-5, with D possibly being TRBD1 (6 bases). The V end was cut by 2 bases, the J end by 1 base, with 9 bases between. This CDR3 has 15 amino acids. Germline V gene lookup returns CDR1 SNHLY and CDR2 FYNNEI. CDR3 residues: CASSELGGSNQPQHF. DNA of the CDR3: TGTGCCAGCAGTGAATTAGGGGGGAGCAATCAGCCCCAGCATTTT.

This clone was recorded only once. CDR3 bases: TGTGCCAGCAGCTTGGAAGCCGGACCCAATCAGCCCCAGCATTTT. Its translation: CASSLEAGPNQPQHF. V gene TRBV5-4 combines with J gene TRBJ1-5; D is ambiguous. The germline V gene has CDR1 SGHNT and CDR2 YYREEE (reference sequence). V lost 0 bases and J lost 3, with 10 bases in between. This CDR3 has 15 amino acids.